This T cell receptor (beta chain) was sequenced for a study of CD8 T cells in ankylosing spondylitis. Study conclusions and caveats: Enrichment of disease-linked clones was reportedly significant in matched ankylosing spondylitis synovial fluid. Disease-linked clones were found to be CD8+ and relatively rare in peripheral blood. Several highly homologous variants made up a TCR beta motif, and this motif appeared characteristic of ankylosing spondylitis blood.

V was shortened by 4 bases and J by 1 base, with 6 bases between the two germline ends. The germline gives CDR1 ENHRY, CDR2 SYGVKD. The CDR3 contains 13 residues. For this clonotype: No antigen is known for it.

With molecular barcodes, quantitative 5'-RACE was used to make the TCR beta libraries. TCRdb fed the 5' RACE reads into MiXCR, producing one record per CDR3 protein. In the table there are 250,000 or so distinct CDR3 sequences, 20% to 30% of which are singletons. Input material: blood, either unsorted or a sorted T cell fraction (not recorded which). This TCR was sampled from a male donor with ankylosing spondylitis or in good health (not recorded which). The chain links TRBV10-3 to TRBJ2-3; either TRBD1 or TRBD2 may supply D (5 bases each). DNA for the CDR3: TGTGCCATCAGTGGGGACGGCACAGATACGCAGTATTTT. Translating gives CAISGDGTDTQYF.